Below are 15 T cell receptor beta chains sequenced from a single sample in a study of blood T cell repertoires in COVID-19. Profiling relied on immunoSEQ multiplex PCR, and the TCRdb table lists in-frame clones only, not all of them. The sample gives about 99,000 clones, 70% to 90% of which show up once; approximately 3.1% is in the top ten. Sequencing was performed on peripheral blood. These receptors all stem from a man aged 50-59 years in a cohort sampled during active COVID-19.

The chain joins TRBV7-2 to TRBJ2-1, with 12 nucleotides matching TRBD2. V lost 5 bases, J lost 9 bases, and 8 bases stayed unmatched. The CDR3 contains 15 residues. Germline V CDR1 and CDR2: SGHTA, FQGNSA. The CDR3 is CASSKALGLAGEQFF. In nucleotides, the CDR3 is TGTGCCAGCAGCAAGGCCCTGGGACTAGCGGGTGAGCAGTTCTTC.

The rearrangement links TRBV24-1 to TRBJ1-1; D not resolved. This CDR3 has 15 residues. CDR1 and CDR2 from the germline V gene are KGHDR and SFDVKD. V lost 2 bases and J lost 1, with 10 bases in between. CDR3 nucleotide sequence: TGTGCCACCAGTGATTCAACTCGGGGGAACACTGAAGCTTTCTTT. This encodes CATSDSTRGNTEAFF.

The CDR3 coding sequence is TGTGCCAGCAGCTCCTCCCGGACTAGCGGGGGGGCCACAGATACGCAGTATTTT. This sequence encodes CASSSSRTSGGATDTQYF. J is TRBJ2-3 and V is TRBV11-3, with 15 bases aligning to TRBD2. The germline gives CDR1 SGHNT, CDR2 YENEEA. J was trimmed by 2 bases and V by 4 bases; bases with no gene match: 7. The length of the CDR3 is 18 residues.

In DNA form, the CDR3 reads TGTGCCAGCAGCCAAGATGGACAGGGAGGAAATCAGCCCCAGCATTTT. Amino acid sequence: CASSQDGQGGNQPQHF. The chain recombines TRBV3-1 (or the pseudogene TRBV3-2) with TRBJ1-5; 8 bases are shared with TRBD1. Germline V gene data show CDR1 as LGHDT and CDR2 as YNNKEL (reference sequence). This CDR3 has 16 amino acids. The trim removed 0 bases at V and 4 bases at J, leaving 5 bases unmatched.

This chain links TRBV5-4 with TRBJ2-3, with D maybe TRBD2 (5 bases). CDR1 is SGHNT and CDR2 is YYREEE in the germline V gene (reference sequence). The CDR3 runs 14 residues. V lost 3 bases to trimming and J lost 1 base, with 9 bases between them. This CDR3 reads CASSWGAGTDTQYF. Written as DNA, the CDR3 is TGTGCCAGCAGCTGGGGAGCGGGCACAGATACGCAGTATTTT.

This chain connects TRBV5-1 to TRBJ2-1, with 15 nucleotides matching TRBD2. This CDR3 comprises 18 residues. J lost 3 bases, V lost 5 bases, and 9 bases had no gene match. Germline V gene lookup returns CDR1 SGHRS and CDR2 YFSETQ. The CDR3 sequence is CASSPGTSGGRFYNEQFF. The CDR3 DNA reads as TGCGCCAGCAGTCCCGGGACTAGCGGGGGGCGATTCTACAATGAGCAGTTCTTC.

The chain recombines TRBV19 with TRBJ2-5, with TRBD2 matching 8 bases. J gave up 7 bases and V 5 bases, and 6 bases lay outside the gene matches. Germline V CDR1 and CDR2: LNHDA, SQIVND (reference sequence). The CDR3 length is 13 residues. Here the CDR3 reads CASSLSREGTQYF. The CDR3 DNA is TGTGCCAGTAGTCTGTCTCGGGAGGGGACCCAGTACTTC.

This clone has a single count. The chain combines TRBV28 with TRBJ2-4; 8 bases fit TRBD1. The CDR3 is 14 residues long. Unmatched junction bases numbered 5, after V lost 4 bases and J lost 6 bases. Germline assignment: CDR1 MDHEN and CDR2 SYDVKM. CDR3 in DNA: TGTGCCAGCAGTTCGGGACAGGAGAGAAACATTCAGTACTTC. Translating gives CASSSGQERNIQYF.

The V call is TRBV27, the J call TRBJ2-7, with 7 bases identical to TRBD1. The CDR3 is made up of 13 amino acids. After removal of 1 base from V and 7 bases from J, the junction contained 4 bases not matched to a gene. Germline values: CDR1 MNHEY, CDR2 SMNVEV (reference sequence). The CDR3, as DNA: TGTGCCAGCAGTTTATTGACAGGGTCAGAGCAGTACGTC. Its protein product is CASSLLTGSEQYV.

The genes are TRBV5-1 and TRBJ2-5; the match to TRBD2 covers 12 bases. Germline CDR1 reads SGHRS; CDR2 reads YFSETQ. CDR3 size: 16 residues. Germline trimming cut 2 bases from V and 2 bases from J; bases unmatched to any gene: 4. The CDR3 sequence is CASSFRTSGTQETQYF. Written as DNA, the CDR3 is TGCGCCAGCAGCTTCCGGACTAGCGGGACACAAGAGACCCAGTACTTC.

This clone has more than one count but fewer than ten. The chain recombines TRBV11-3 with TRBJ2-7, with TRBD1 matching 8 bases. Germline V lookup: CDR1 SGHNT, CDR2 YENEEA. This CDR3 spans 14 amino acids. J was trimmed by 3 bases and V by 5 bases; bases with no gene match: 6. For the CDR3, the DNA is TGTGCCAGCAGCCCCAGACAGGGGAGCTACGAGCAGTACTTC. This codes for CASSPRQGSYEQYF. The variable domain in full, with the rest retrieved from reference TRBV11-3 and TRBJ2-7, is EAGVVQSPRYKIIEKKQPVAFWCNPISGHNTLYWYLQNLGQGPELLIRYENEEAVDDSQLPKDRFSAERLKGVDSTLKIQPAELGDSAVYLCASSPRQGSYEQYFGPGTRLTVT.

The rearrangement links TRBV6-2 or TRBV6-3 to TRBJ1-4, with TRBD1 matching 9 bases. Germline CDR1 is MNHEY and CDR2 is SVGEGT. The CDR3 extends over 12 amino acids. The V gene end was trimmed by 6 bases and the J gene end by 12 bases; junction bases not matched to a gene: 5. In DNA, the CDR3 is TGTGCCAGCAGCACGGGACAGGGACAACTGTTTTTT. This encodes CASSTGQGQLFF.

The chain carries TRBV4-1 and TRBJ1-2; D may be TRBD1 (5 bases). CDR1 is MGHRA, CDR2 YSYEKL, per germline. V was trimmed by 0 bases and J by 1 base, leaving 9 bases between them. The CDR3 extends over 15 amino acids. The CDR3 DNA reads as TGCGCCAGCAGCCAAGACAGGGATTTTAACTATGGCTACACCTTC. It translates to CASSQDRDFNYGYTF.

The chain couples TRBV5-1 to TRBJ1-2; possible D gene TRBD1, 5 bases. CDR3 length: 14 residues. The germline gives CDR1 SGHRS, CDR2 YFSETQ. V was trimmed by 2 bases and J by 6 bases, leaving 14 bases between them. CDR3 protein: CASSLQEQGNGYTF. In DNA form, the CDR3 reads TGCGCCAGCAGCTTACAGGAGCAGGGTAATGGCTACACCTTC.

This chain uses TRBV25-1 with TRBJ1-4; TRBD1 agrees at 10 bases. V was pared by 7 bases and J by 10 bases, with 9 bases of the junction left unmatched. Germline CDR1 is MGHDK and CDR2 is SYGVNS. This CDR3 has 14 amino acids. CDR3 amino acids: CASTAGQGFGKLFF. The CDR3 DNA reads as TGTGCCAGCACCGCGGGACAGGGGTTTGGAAAACTGTTTTTT.